This is a list of T cell receptor beta chains from one sample in a study of CD8+ T cells in alopecia areata. TCRdb's copy holds only in-frame clones and misses some; the assay was immunoSEQ multiplex PCR. The data show about 70,000 clones, about 45% seen once. The sequenced sample was CD8+ T cells sorted from blood, obtained at week 0. The origin of the receptors is a human donor with alopecia areata. Each CDR3 is given with its conserved first and last residue. D genes are given only for firm matches.

>TRBV30|-|TRBJ2-5
CAWVQGPGLETQYF
>TRBV29-1|TRBD2|TRBJ2-1
CSVEVGLASNEQFF
>TRBV15|TRBD2|TRBJ2-7
CATSRELPLSGLAAYEQYF
>TRBV29-1|TRBD2|TRBJ2-1
CSVEGTSGPNEQFF
>TRBV27|-|TRBJ2-3
CASSLSGRISTDTQYF
>TRBV5-6|-|TRBJ2-7
CASSPGQSLEQYF
>TRBV2|-|TRBJ1-5
CASSEIPPRQPQHF
>TRBV9|TRBD1|TRBJ2-7
CASSVEDRDTEQYF
>TRBV29-1|-|TRBJ2-7
CSARAPGPYEQYF
>TRBV15|TRBD2|TRBJ2-1
CATSRDFSGIYNEQFF
>TRBV5-4|-|TRBJ2-7
CASSLAGNEQYF
>TRBV30|-|TRBJ2-2
CAWSVSGYGELFF
>TRBV2|TRBD1|TRBJ1-5
CASSPGQGDQPQHF
>TRBV14|-|TRBJ2-7
CASSLKGGAWYEQYF
>TRBV25-1|-|TRBJ2-3
CASSELGATTATQYF
>TRBV25-1|TRBD2|TRBJ2-1
CASRVTSGNEQFF
>TRBV29-1|-|TRBJ2-1
CSVSGKYNEQFF
>TRBV9|-|TRBJ1-2
CASSDSGTSYGYTF
>TRBV5-6|-|TRBJ2-5
CASSGAGAKETQYF
>TRBV30|-|TRBJ1-1
CAWSTGIGMNTEAFF
>TRBV7-9|-|TRBJ2-2
CASSWLTATGELFF
>TRBV5-1|TRBD2|TRBJ2-5
CASRPGVAGWETQYF
>TRBV27|-|TRBJ2-3
CASSLTRGDPTDTQYF
>TRBV7-6|TRBD1|TRBJ2-5
CASSSVSGTDHF
>TRBV29-1|-|TRBJ2-7
CSGLGGHEQYF
>TRBV28|-|TRBJ2-1
CASTASYPYNEQFF
>TRBV4-1|-|TRBJ2-1
CASSQEPRLEQFF
>TRBV30|TRBD1|TRBJ1-2
CAWSVAGGNYGYTF
>TRBV27|TRBD2|TRBJ2-2
CASRPLAGGGTGELFF
>TRBV7-9|-|TRBJ2-7
CASSLVGEPPPYF
>TRBV5-1|TRBD2|TRBJ2-1
CASSSPRAGTSDEQFF
>TRBV29-1|-|TRBJ2-5
CSGSLETQYF
>TRBV7-6|-|TRBJ2-5
CASSLARGETQYF
>TRBV13|TRBD1|TRBJ1-2
CASSTRQGASPAGYTF
>TRBV7-2|TRBD1|TRBJ2-3
CASSDGQDADTQYF
>TRBV7-6|-|TRBJ2-1
CASSLKYGIDEQFF
>TRBV25-1|TRBD2|TRBJ2-7
CATQGLAGVGEQYF
>TRBV9|-|TRBJ2-3
CASSAWDGSTDTQYF
>TRBV4-1|TRBD2|TRBJ2-1
CASSRTSGAYNEQFF
>TRBV28|-|TRBJ2-3
CASSFPREGGPDTQYF
>TRBV11-2|-|TRBJ2-3
CASSLYGDTQYF
>TRBV7-9|TRBD1|TRBJ2-1
CASSLGTGSYNEQFF
>TRBV25-1|TRBD1|TRBJ1-2
CASSGVAGDRGDYGYTF
>TRBV19|-|TRBJ2-7
CASSIGQSSYEQYF
>TRBV29-1|-|TRBJ2-5
CSVEDVRGRAKETQYF
>TRBV7-2|TRBD1|TRBJ1-4
CASSPRTGTEKLFF
>TRBV19|-|TRBJ1-5
CASSDGGQPQHF
>TRBV29-1|-|TRBJ2-2
CSVTGTSDNTGELFF
>TRBV27|-|TRBJ2-7
CASSLPYYEQYF
>TRBV19|TRBD1|TRBJ2-5
CASSEFDRVQETQYF
>TRBV28|TRBD2|TRBJ2-5
CASSPPREGKETQYF
>TRBV9|TRBD1|TRBJ2-7
CASSPFSDRPYEQYF
>TRBV7-2|-|TRBJ1-2
CASSLVQSGGGHGYTF